These 20 T cell receptor beta chains came from one sample sequenced in a study of T cells expressing NK-cell markers. After re-calling the 5' RACE reads, TCRdb lists one entry per CDR3 protein, DNA absent. The sample totals hundreds of thousands of distinct CDR3 sequences. The sequenced sample consisted of blood T cells: a sorted CD56 or NKG2C T cell subset, CD4+ or CD8+ T cells, or bulk PBMC T cells (not recorded which). Every receptor here comes from a man between 18 and 69 years old in good health.

CDR3 loop: CASSFHGGGAPRINEQFF. This chain uses TRBV11-2 with TRBJ2-1; the D call from TCRdb, TRBD1, cannot be confirmed without DNA. The germline V gene has CDR1 SGHAT and CDR2 FQNNGV. The CDR3 length is 18 residues.

J is TRBJ2-2 and V is TRBV14. This CDR3 is 11 amino acids long. Germline-derived CDR1 and CDR2 are SGHDN and FVKESK. CDR3 residues: CASSRNGELFF.

The chain couples TRBV20-1 to TRBJ2-7; checking the TCRdb D call of TRBD2 is not possible without DNA. This CDR3 region has 16 residues. Germline-derived CDR1 and CDR2 are DFQATT and SNEGSKA (reference sequence). CDR3 protein: CSARDGSRASSYEQYF.

The chain couples TRBV12-3 or TRBV12-4 to TRBJ2-2; TCRdb gives TRBD1 as the D gene, but with no DNA this cannot be confirmed. CDR3 size: 14 residues. The CDR3 reads CASSLRDRAGELFF.

This chain connects TRBV12-3 or TRBV12-4 to TRBJ2-1; TCRdb's D gene call, TRBD2, goes unchecked for lack of DNA. The CDR3 covers 17 residues. This chain's CDR3 is CASSLAHIAGGYNEQFF.

The chain couples TRBV27 to TRBJ2-5. Germline CDR1 reads MNHEY; CDR2 reads SMNVEV (reference sequence). This CDR3 comprises 15 residues. CDR3 sequence: CASSFSGLVSETQYF.

The chain carries TRBV29-1 and TRBJ2-5; the D gene TCRdb calls, TRBD2, cannot be checked with no DNA. The length of the CDR3 is 13 residues. Germline V gives CDR1 SQVTM, CDR2 ANQGSEA. CDR3 amino acids: CSVEDPRQWTQYF.

The CDR3 is CASSPLGMEQYF. The genes are TRBV7-8 and TRBJ2-7. Per the germline V gene, CDR1 is SGHVS and CDR2 is FQNEAQ. The length of the CDR3 is 12 residues.

This chain links TRBV5-5 with TRBJ2-2; the TCRdb call, TRBD2, lacks DNA for checking. CDR1 and CDR2 (germline): SGHKS, YYEKEE (reference sequence). This CDR3 is built from 15 residues. The chain's CDR3 is CASSWRGRETGELFF. The full variable domain, completed using reference TRBV5-5 and TRBJ2-2, is DAGVTQSPTHLIKTRGQQVTLRCSPISGHKSVSWYQQVLGQGPQFIFQYYEKEERGRGNFPDRFSARQFPNYSSELNVNALLLGDSALYLCASSWRGRETGELFFGEGSRLTVL.

The chain is built from TRBV15 and TRBJ2-7; the TRBD1 assignment by TCRdb is unverifiable without DNA. Germline V CDR1 and CDR2: LNHNV, YYDKDF (reference sequence). This CDR3 is 13 amino acids long. CDR3 loop: CATSRKRGYEQYF.

V usage is TRBV10-3 and J usage is TRBJ1-3. The CDR3 covers 16 residues. Per germline, CDR1 ENHRY and CDR2 SYGVKD. The CDR3 spells CAIRPGRPSSGNTIYF.

The chain has TRBV4-1 and TRBJ1-1; lacking DNA, the TRBD1 call made by TCRdb goes unchecked. The CDR3 length is 16 residues. Germline V gene lookup returns CDR1 MGHRA and CDR2 YSYEKL. The CDR3 loop reads CASRRGLKTGNTEAFF.

This chain uses TRBV29-1 with TRBJ2-3. Germline V gene data show CDR1 as SQVTM and CDR2 as ANQGSEA. CDR3 length: 12 amino acids. The CDR3 protein is CSGRGLADTQYF.

The genes are TRBV5-1 and TRBJ1-1. The germline CDR1 and CDR2 sequences are SGHRS and YFSETQ. CDR3 length: 17 residues. The CDR3 here is CASSFVVAGSLNTEAFF.

V is TRBV6-5 and J is TRBJ2-2; TCRdb's D call, TRBD1, is unchecked because there is no DNA. The CDR3 loop spans 17 amino acids. Germline V gene sequence: CDR1 MNHEY, CDR2 SVGAGI. The CDR3: CASSYPRGGGKSGELFF.

The V gene is TRBV4-2, the J gene TRBJ2-1; TCRdb lists TRBD1, though no DNA is available to test this call. The CDR3 length is 16 residues. From germline, CDR1 is LGHNA and CDR2 YNFKEQ. CDR3 protein: CASSQDPAGARFEQFF.

The V gene is TRBV5-1, the J gene TRBJ1-4. This CDR3 region has 16 residues. The germline gives CDR1 SGHRS, CDR2 YFSETQ. CDR3 sequence: CASSLRAGATNEKLFF.

The chain uses TRBV5-1 and TRBJ1-4; TCRdb reports TRBD1, a call that lacks DNA to check it against. Germline CDR1 and CDR2: SGHRS and YFSETQ. There are 14 residues in the CDR3. The CDR3 sequence: CASSLGGKNEKLFF.

This sequence joins TRBV10-3 and TRBJ2-7. The germline V gene encodes CDR1 ENHRY and CDR2 SYGVKD. This CDR3 is built from 15 residues. CDR3: CAISGKAVSSYEQYF.

The genes are TRBV5-1 and TRBJ2-2. The CDR3 has 11 residues. The germline CDR1 and CDR2 sequences are SGHRS and YFSETQ. The chain's CDR3 is CASRLEGELFF. The complete variable domain, with remaining parts taken from reference TRBV5-1 and TRBJ2-2, reads KAGVTQTPRYLIKTRGQQVTLSCSPISGHRSVSWYQQTPGQGLQFLFEYFSETQRNKGNFPGRFSGRQFSNSRSEMNVSTLELGDSALYLCASRLEGELFFGEGSRLTVL.